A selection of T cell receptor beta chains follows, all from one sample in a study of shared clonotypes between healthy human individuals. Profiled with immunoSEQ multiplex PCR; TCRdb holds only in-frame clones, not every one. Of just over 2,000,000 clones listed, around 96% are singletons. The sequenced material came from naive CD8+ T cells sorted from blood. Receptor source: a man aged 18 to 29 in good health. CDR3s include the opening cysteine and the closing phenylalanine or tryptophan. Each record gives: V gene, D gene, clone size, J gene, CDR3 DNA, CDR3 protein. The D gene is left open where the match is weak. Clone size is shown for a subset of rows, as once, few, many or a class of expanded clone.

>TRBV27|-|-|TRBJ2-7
TGTGCCAGCAGTTTCGGCAGGCCTAGCTCCTACGAGCAGTACTTC
CASSFGRPSSYEQYF
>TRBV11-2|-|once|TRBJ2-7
TGTGCCAGCAGCTTAAGGGGGGACGAGCAGTACTTC
CASSLRGDEQYF
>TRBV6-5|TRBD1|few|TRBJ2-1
TGTGCCAGCAGTTCCGGGACAGGGAGCTCCTACAATGAGCAGTTCTTC
CASSSGTGSSYNEQFF
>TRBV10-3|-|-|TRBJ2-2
TGTGCCATCAAGGGGGATTTGGGCACCGGGGAGCTGTTTTTT
CAIKGDLGTGELFF
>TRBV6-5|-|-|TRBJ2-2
TGTGCCAGCTTGGGGGAGGAAAACACCGGGGAGCTGTTTTTT
CASLGEENTGELFF
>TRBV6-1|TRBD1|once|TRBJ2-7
TGTGCCAGCAGGCCTTCCACAGGGGTGCAGTACTTC
CASRPSTGVQYF
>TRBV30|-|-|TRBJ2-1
TGTGCCTGGAGTCGTGGCCGGGACTGGAAATACAATGAGCAGTTCTTC
CAWSRGRDWKYNEQFF
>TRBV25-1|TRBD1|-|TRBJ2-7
TGTGCCAGCAGTGTCCGGGACAGGGACTACGAGCAGTACTTC
CASSVRDRDYEQYF
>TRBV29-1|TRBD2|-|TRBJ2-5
TGCAGCGTTAGAGCGGGGGGGTTCGAGACCCAGTACTTC
CSVRAGGFETQYF
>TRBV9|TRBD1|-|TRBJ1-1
TGTGCCAGCAGCGTAGAGGACAGGGAGAACACTGAAGCTTTCTTT
CASSVEDRENTEAFF
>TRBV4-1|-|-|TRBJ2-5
TGCGCCAGCAGCCAAGTTCCCGGACAGCAAGAGACCCAGTACTTC
CASSQVPGQQETQYF
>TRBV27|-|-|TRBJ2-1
TGTGCCAGCAGTTCGCATGGTCCCTACAATGAGCAGTTCTTC
CASSSHGPYNEQFF
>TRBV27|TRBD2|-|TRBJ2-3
TGTGCCAGCACCGGGCTAGCGGGAGGGAAAAGGACAGATACGCAGTATTTT
CASTGLAGGKRTDTQYF
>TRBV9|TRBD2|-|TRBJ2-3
TGTGCCAGCAGCACCATAGCGGGGGGGCCTATAGATACGCAGTATTTT
CASSTIAGGPIDTQYF
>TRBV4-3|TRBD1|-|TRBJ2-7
TGCGCCAGCAGCCAAGGGACAGGGTCCCTAACCTACGAGCAGTACTTC
CASSQGTGSLTYEQYF
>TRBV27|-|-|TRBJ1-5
TGTGCCAGAAGGGCGCAGTCCCCCAATCAGCCCCAGCATTTT
CARRAQSPNQPQHF
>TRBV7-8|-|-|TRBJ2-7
TGTGCCAGCACCTCCCTAGGGCCCTACGAGCAGTACTTC
CASTSLGPYEQYF
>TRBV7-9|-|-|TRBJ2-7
TGTGCCAGCAGCTTAGCGGTCGGGGCTCAGGACGAGCAGTACTTC
CASSLAVGAQDEQYF
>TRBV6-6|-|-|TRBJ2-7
TGTGCCAGCAGTAACGACTACGTCTCCTACGAGCAGTACTTC
CASSNDYVSYEQYF
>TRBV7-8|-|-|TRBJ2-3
TGTGCCAGCAGCTTACCGGGGCTGGGAGATACGCAGTATTTT
CASSLPGLGDTQYF
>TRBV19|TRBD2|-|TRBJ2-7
TGTGCCAGTAGTCCTGGGACTAGCGGCTCCTACGAGCAGTACTTC
CASSPGTSGSYEQYF
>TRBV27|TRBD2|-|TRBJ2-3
TGTGCCAGCAGTTTAGGGAGCGGGAGGTCAGATACGCAGTATTTT
CASSLGSGRSDTQYF
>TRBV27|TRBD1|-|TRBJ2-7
TGTGCCAGCAGCGCTTACAGGGGAGACGAGCAGTACTTC
CASSAYRGDEQYF
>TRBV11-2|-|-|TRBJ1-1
TGTGCCAGCAGCTTAGAGCCAGGGCTGAACACTGAAGCTTTCTTT
CASSLEPGLNTEAFF
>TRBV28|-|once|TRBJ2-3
TGTGCCAGCAGTCCCGGGGAGACTATCACAGATACGCAGTATTTT
CASSPGETITDTQYF
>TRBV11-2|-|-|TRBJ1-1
TGTGCCAGCAGCTTATTATTAACAGCTTTCTTT
CASSLLLTAFF
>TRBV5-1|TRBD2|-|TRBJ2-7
TGCGCCAGCAGCGTTACTAGCGGGGGGTCCTACGAGCAGTACTTC
CASSVTSGGSYEQYF
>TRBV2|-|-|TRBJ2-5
TGTGCCAGCGAGCCGACAGATGTTAGGGAGACCCAGTACTTC
CASEPTDVRETQYF
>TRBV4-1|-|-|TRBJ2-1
TGCGCCAGCAGCCAAGGTGTTTTAGGGGGTGAGCAGTTCTTC
CASSQGVLGGEQFF
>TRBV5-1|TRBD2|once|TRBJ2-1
TGCGCCAGCAGCTCAGGGACTAGCGGGACGGTCTACAATGAGCAGTTCTTC
CASSSGTSGTVYNEQFF
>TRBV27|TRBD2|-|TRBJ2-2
TGTGCCAGCAGTCCTATCCGAGTAGCGGGCTACACCGGGGAGCTGTTTTTT
CASSPIRVAGYTGELFF